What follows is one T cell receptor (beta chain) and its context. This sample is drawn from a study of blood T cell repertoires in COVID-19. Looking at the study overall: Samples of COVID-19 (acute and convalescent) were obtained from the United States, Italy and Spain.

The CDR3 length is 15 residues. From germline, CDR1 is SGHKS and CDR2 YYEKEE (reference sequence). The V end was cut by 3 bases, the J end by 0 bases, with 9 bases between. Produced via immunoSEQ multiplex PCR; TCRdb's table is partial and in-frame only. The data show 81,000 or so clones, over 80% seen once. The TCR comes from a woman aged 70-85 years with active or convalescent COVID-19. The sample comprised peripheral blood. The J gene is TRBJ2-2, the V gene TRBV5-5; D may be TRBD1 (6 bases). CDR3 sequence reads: CASSSWGPNTGELFF. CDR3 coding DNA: TGTGCCAGCAGCTCATGGGGGCCGAACACCGGGGAGCTGTTTTTT.